A single sample gave rise to the 13 T cell receptor beta chains below, sequenced in a study of PD-1 blockade in classical Hodgkin lymphoma. The method was immunoSEQ multiplex PCR; TCRdb's version includes in-frame clones alone and lacks a portion of them. The table shows over 60,000 clones, with 75% to 95% occurring only once. As for time point: cycle 4 day 1 (C4D1), after less than 7 weeks of nivolumab. Each and every patient relapsed after autologous stem cell transplantation, and patients got differing brentuximab vedotin exposure. The specimen was peripheral blood mononuclear cells (PBMCs), collected before the fourth cycle of nivolumab. All receptors derive from a human donor with classical Hodgkin lymphoma.

The V and J genes are TRBV18 and TRBJ2-1, with 7 bases fitting TRBD2. Germline V CDR1 and CDR2: KGHSH, LQKENI. The CDR3 has 15 amino acids. V shed 2 bases, J shed 4 bases, and the junction held 5 bases outside the gene matches. DNA for the CDR3: TGTGCCAGCTCACCAGGGGCGGGGGTGTACAATGAGCAGTTCTTC. Its protein product is CASSPGAGVYNEQFF.

J is TRBJ1-2 and V is TRBV28, with 7 bases that match TRBD1. The CDR3 consists of 13 residues. J lost 3 bases, V lost 6 bases, and 4 bases had no gene match. Germline V gene lookup returns CDR1 MDHEN and CDR2 SYDVKM. The CDR3: CASRSQGDYGYTF. CDR3 DNA sequence: TGTGCCAGCAGATCCCAGGGGGACTATGGCTACACCTTC.

This chain connects TRBV19 to TRBJ2-1; D gene ambiguous. This CDR3 has 14 residues. Germline CDR1 is LNHDA and CDR2 is SQIVND (reference sequence). The V end was cut by 7 bases, the J end by 2 bases, with 12 bases between. The CDR3: CASTPRLPYNEQFF. The DNA of the CDR3 is TGTGCCAGTACCCCCAGGCTCCCCTACAATGAGCAGTTCTTC.

The gene calls are TRBV7-2 and TRBJ1-1; D remains ambiguous. The CDR3 is made up of 15 amino acids. CDR1 and CDR2 from the germline V gene are SGHTA and FQGNSA. V lost 5 bases and J lost 1, with 14 bases in between. DNA of the CDR3: TGTGCCAGCAGCCTCCCCGGACGTGCGAACACTGAAGCTTTCTTT. Its translation: CASSLPGRANTEAFF.

This sequence joins TRBV5-6 and TRBJ2-1; D is unresolved. The CDR3 loop spans 13 amino acids. V lost 0 bases, J lost 10 bases, and 11 bases lay in between. From germline, CDR1 is SGHDT and CDR2 YYEEEE. The CDR3 bases are TGTGCCAGCAGCTTGGGATATGGGTCAGAGCAGTTCTTC. This encodes CASSLGYGSEQFF.

The chain recombines TRBV27 with TRBJ2-1, with D maybe TRBD1 (8 bases). Trimming took off 5 bases at V and 7 bases at J, with 15 bases between the two ends. The CDR3 length is 14 residues. Germline-derived CDR1 and CDR2 are MNHEY and SMNVEV (reference sequence). The CDR3 reads CASSPYRGGNEQFF. CDR3 DNA: TGTGCCAGCAGTCCCTACAGGGGGGGGAATGAGCAGTTCTTC.

The chain joins TRBV6-6 to TRBJ1-1, with 7 bases that match TRBD1. The ends lost 5 bases at V and 2 bases at J; junction bases unmatched: 5. Germline CDR1 and CDR2: MNHNY and SVGAGI (reference sequence). The CDR3 has 14 residues. The CDR3, as DNA: TGTGCCAGCAGTGCGGACAGGATTAACACTGAAGCTTTCTTT. It is translated as CASSADRINTEAFF.

The CDR3, as DNA: TGTGCCAGCAGTGAGGTGGTCATGAACACTGAAGCTTTCTTT. Encoded protein: CASSEVVMNTEAFF. This chain connects TRBV2 to TRBJ1-1; D is undetermined. This CDR3 is 14 amino acids long. The ends were cut back, 3 bases at V and 0 bases at J, with 8 bases in the middle. CDR1 is SNHLY, CDR2 FYNNEI, per germline.

The chain carries TRBV6-5 and TRBJ1-1; D might be TRBD1 (6 bases). CDR1 MNHEY and CDR2 SVGAGI come from the germline V gene. Trimming shortened V by 6 bases and J by 1 base, and 12 bases separated the two germline ends. The CDR3 spans 14 residues. CDR3 coding DNA: TGTGCCAGCAGCCTCCCGGGACAGAACACTGAAGCTTTCTTT. As protein: CASSLPGQNTEAFF.

The V call is TRBV4-1, the J call TRBJ1-5; 9 bases are shared with TRBD1. Trimming took 4 bases from V and 5 from J; bases not matched to a gene: 9. Germline CDR1 is MGHRA and CDR2 is YSYEKL. The CDR3 has 16 residues. CDR3 region: CASSLKTGGLDQPQHF. CDR3 bases: TGCGCCAGCAGCCTCAAGACAGGGGGTTTGGATCAGCCCCAGCATTTT.

This rearrangement joins TRBV6-5 to TRBJ2-7; TRBD1 or TRBD2 may be the D gene (6 bases each). Germline assignment: CDR1 MNHEY and CDR2 SVGAGI. Trimming pared 2 bases from V and 2 bases from J, leaving 10 bases between. The CDR3 consists of 14 residues. The CDR3: CASSYGRGAYEQYF. CDR3 nucleotides: TGTGCCAGCAGTTACGGTAGGGGGGCCTACGAGCAGTACTTC.

The chain's CDR3 is CASSPGLAGLGGQYF. CDR3 DNA: TGTGCCAGCAGCCCCGGACTAGCGGGGTTAGGGGGGCAGTACTTC. The chain links TRBV7-9 to TRBJ2-7; 12 positions agree with TRBD2. This CDR3 contains 15 residues. Germline CDR1 is SEHNR and CDR2 is FQNEAQ (reference sequence). Trimming removed 5 bases from V and 9 bases from J; junction bases left unmatched: 11. The full variable domain, its missing parts supplied by reference TRBV7-9 and TRBJ2-7, is DTGVSQNPRHKITKRGQNVTFRCDPISEHNRLYWYRQTLGQGPEFLTYFQNEAQLEKSRLLSDRFSAERPKGSFSTLEIQRTEQGDSAMYLCASSPGLAGLGGQYFGPGTRLTVT.

The chain combines TRBV2 with TRBJ1-1; possibly TRBD1 for D (5 bases). CDR3 size: 14 residues. The germline gives CDR1 SNHLY, CDR2 FYNNEI. Trimming removed 2 bases at V and 7 bases at J, with 14 bases between. CDR3 sequence reads: CASSEWGVEVEAFF. For the CDR3, the DNA is TGTGCCAGCAGTGAATGGGGGGTAGAGGTTGAAGCTTTCTTT.